This T cell receptor (beta chain) was sequenced in a study of shared clonotypes between healthy human individuals. The germline CDR1 and CDR2 sequences are SGHRS and YFSETQ. The CDR3 is made up of 15 amino acids. V lost 1 base, J lost 6 bases, and 5 bases stayed unmatched. As regards this clone: Antigen: not known.

Assay: immunoSEQ multiplex PCR; the TCRdb copy retains only in-frame clones and omits some. The table includes a few million clones, more than 80% detected once. Study results and caveats: Few donors limited the genetic and exposure-history diversity represented.

The donors were adults (healthy and HIV-negative) with no recent acute infections or vaccinations. The TCR was taken from a man between 18 and 29 years old in good health. Some clones in this sample may be carry-over from other donors' samples. The material sequenced was naive CD4+ T cells from PBMCs. Subset in this sample: CD45RA+ positively selected. The chain has TRBV5-1 and TRBJ1-4; TRBD1 matches 8 bases. For the CDR3, the DNA is TGCGCCAGCAGCTTGCCCGGGACAGGAGATGAAAAACTGTTTTTT. Encoded protein: CASSLPGTGDEKLFF. The variable domain in full, completed from reference TRBV5-1 and TRBJ1-4, reads KAGVTQTPRYLIKTRGQQVTLSCSPISGHRSVSWYQQTPGQGLQFLFEYFSETQRNKGNFPGRFSGRQFSNSRSEMNVSTLELGDSALYLCASSLPGTGDEKLFFGSGTQLSVL.